The rows below give T cell receptor beta chains drawn from one sample of a study of cytomegalovirus exposure and HLA in healthy donors. TCRdb's copy holds only in-frame clones and misses some; the assay was immunoSEQ multiplex PCR. In the table there are around 150,000 clones, around 66% of which are singletons. Sequences were obtained from PBMCs. The receptors were gathered from a woman in her twenties or thirties in good health and CMV-seropositive. CDR3s include the opening cysteine and the closing phenylalanine or tryptophan. A D gene is named only where the DNA matches it firmly. The size entry is marked missing in some rows and otherwise reads once, few, many or a size class.

CDR3aa: CASSKATQGNQPQHF
CDR3nt: TGTGCCAGCAGTAAGGCCACTCAGGGAAATCAGCCCCAGCATTTT
j_gene: TRBJ1-5
abundance: -
v_gene: TRBV6-5
d_gene: -

CDR3aa: CASSLYDREVDTGELFF
CDR3nt: TGTGCCAGCAGCTTGTACGACAGGGAGGTCGACACCGGGGAGCTGTTTTTT
j_gene: TRBJ2-2
abundance: few
v_gene: TRBV5-6
d_gene: -

CDR3aa: CASSVEAGNTEAFF
CDR3nt: TGTGCCAGCAGCGTAGAGGCAGGGAACACTGAAGCTTTCTTT
j_gene: TRBJ1-1
abundance: few
v_gene: TRBV9
d_gene: -

CDR3aa: CASSLAGAVSYEQYF
CDR3nt: TGTGCCAGCAGCTTAGCGGGGGCCGTCTCCTACGAGCAGTACTTC
j_gene: TRBJ2-7
abundance: -
v_gene: TRBV7-2
d_gene: -

CDR3aa: CASSASNVREQYF
CDR3nt: TGCGCCAGCAGTGCCTCTAATGTACGCGAGCAGTACTTC
j_gene: TRBJ2-7
abundance: -
v_gene: TRBV10-1
d_gene: -

CDR3aa: CASSLGDLWGGYEQYF
CDR3nt: TGTGCCAGCAGCTTAGGGGATCTATGGGGGGGCTACGAGCAGTACTTC
j_gene: TRBJ2-7
abundance: few
v_gene: TRBV7-9
d_gene: TRBD2

CDR3aa: CASRKQAMNTEAFF
CDR3nt: TGTGCCAGCAGAAAACAGGCGATGAACACTGAAGCTTTCTTT
j_gene: TRBJ1-1
abundance: -
v_gene: TRBV6-1
d_gene: -

CDR3aa: CASSLIPPRSYNEQFF
CDR3nt: TGTGCCAGCAGCTTAATCCCCCCGAGGTCCTACAATGAGCAGTTCTTC
j_gene: TRBJ2-1
abundance: -
v_gene: TRBV7-6
d_gene: -

CDR3aa: CASSAEGGITEAFF
CDR3nt: TGTGCCAGCAGCGCCGAGGGGGGGATCACTGAAGCTTTCTTT
j_gene: TRBJ1-1
abundance: few
v_gene: TRBV7-3
d_gene: -

CDR3aa: CAGGHTGELFF
CDR3nt: TGTGCGGGGGGACACACCGGGGAGCTGTTTTTT
j_gene: TRBJ2-2
abundance: -
v_gene: TRBV30
d_gene: -

CDR3aa: CASSPSMHTGELFF
CDR3nt: TGTGCCAGTAGTCCGAGTATGCACACCGGGGAGCTGTTTTTT
j_gene: TRBJ2-2
abundance: -
v_gene: TRBV19
d_gene: -

CDR3aa: CASSRSNPDTQYF
CDR3nt: TGTGCCAGCAGCCGAAGCAACCCAGATACGCAGTATTTT
j_gene: TRBJ2-3
abundance: few
v_gene: TRBV11-2
d_gene: -

CDR3aa: CASSTGTNSNQPQHF
CDR3nt: TGTGCCAGCAGCACCGGGACAAATAGCAATCAGCCCCAGCATTTT
j_gene: TRBJ1-5
abundance: few
v_gene: TRBV28
d_gene: -

CDR3aa: CATQQGSNTGELFF
CDR3nt: TGCGCCACCCAACAGGGGAGTAACACCGGGGAGCTGTTTTTT
j_gene: TRBJ2-2
abundance: -
v_gene: TRBV5-1
d_gene: TRBD1

CDR3aa: CASSPSGTGQDEQYF
CDR3nt: TGTGCCAGCTCACCTTCCGGGACAGGGCAAGACGAGCAGTACTTC
j_gene: TRBJ2-7
abundance: -
v_gene: TRBV18
d_gene: TRBD1

CDR3aa: CASSTVDSSGANVLTF
CDR3nt: TGTGCCAGCAGCACCGTTGACAGCTCTGGGGCCAACGTCCTGACTTTC
j_gene: TRBJ2-6
abundance: -
v_gene: TRBV5-6
d_gene: -

CDR3aa: CASINPTSGIYEQYF
CDR3nt: TGTGCCAGCATCAACCCCACTAGCGGGATCTACGAGCAGTACTTC
j_gene: TRBJ2-7
abundance: -
v_gene: TRBV5-8
d_gene: TRBD2

CDR3aa: CAISDRDRGRAGNTIYF
CDR3nt: TGTGCCATCAGTGACCGGGACAGGGGGCGCGCAGGAAACACCATATATTTT
j_gene: TRBJ1-3
abundance: -
v_gene: TRBV10-3
d_gene: TRBD1

CDR3aa: CASSLRLGQPQETQYF
CDR3nt: TGTGCTAGCAGCCTTCGGTTGGGACAGCCCCAAGAGACCCAGTACTTC
j_gene: TRBJ2-5
abundance: -
v_gene: TRBV7-7
d_gene: TRBD1

CDR3aa: CASSLALGFDLGQGHEQYF
CDR3nt: TGTGCCAGCAGCTTAGCGCTGGGGTTTGACTTGGGACAGGGCCACGAGCAGTACTTC
j_gene: TRBJ2-7
abundance: -
v_gene: TRBV7-9
d_gene: TRBD1

CDR3aa: CASSTSTEAFF
CDR3nt: TGTGCCAGCAGCACCAGTACTGAAGCTTTCTTT
j_gene: TRBJ1-1
abundance: -
v_gene: TRBV28
d_gene: -

CDR3aa: CASSASRRGLYSPLHF
CDR3nt: TGTGCCAGTAGTGCGTCGAGGAGGGGATTATATTCACCCCTCCACTTT
j_gene: TRBJ1-6
abundance: -
v_gene: TRBV19
d_gene: -

CDR3aa: CSAGLEANSPLHF
CDR3nt: TGCAGCGCTGGGCTGGAGGCTAATTCACCCCTCCACTTT
j_gene: TRBJ1-6
abundance: -
v_gene: TRBV29-1
d_gene: -

CDR3aa: CASSIGTRGQGEAFF
CDR3nt: TGTGCCAGTAGTATAGGGACTAGGGGCCAGGGTGAAGCTTTCTTT
j_gene: TRBJ1-1
abundance: few
v_gene: TRBV19
d_gene: -

CDR3aa: CASSLEGGSGRGGDTQYF
CDR3nt: TGTGCCAGCAGCTTGGAGGGAGGCAGCGGGAGGGGGGGAGATACGCAGTATTTT
j_gene: TRBJ2-3
abundance: -
v_gene: TRBV5-4
d_gene: TRBD2

CDR3aa: CASSLGTAPNYGYTF
CDR3nt: TGTGCCAGCAGCCTCGGGACAGCACCTAACTATGGCTACACCTTC
j_gene: TRBJ1-2
abundance: -
v_gene: TRBV9
d_gene: TRBD1

CDR3aa: CAISGVEAYGYTF
CDR3nt: TGTGCCATCAGTGGCGTTGAAGCCTATGGCTACACCTTC
j_gene: TRBJ1-2
abundance: -
v_gene: TRBV10-3
d_gene: -

CDR3aa: CASRTTRQMRAFF
CDR3nt: TGTGCCAGCAGGACTACCCGTCAGATGCGGGCTTTCTTT
j_gene: TRBJ1-1
abundance: -
v_gene: TRBV28
d_gene: -

CDR3aa: CASSYGLREEAPVAFF
CDR3nt: TGTGCCAGCAGCTACGGATTGAGGGAGGAGGCCCCTGTGGCTTTCTTT
j_gene: TRBJ1-1
abundance: -
v_gene: TRBV7-9
d_gene: -

CDR3aa: CASSRDRANSGNTIYF
CDR3nt: TGTGCCAGCAGTAGGGACAGGGCGAACTCTGGAAACACCATATATTTT
j_gene: TRBJ1-3
abundance: -
v_gene: TRBV6-6
d_gene: TRBD1

CDR3aa: CASSLRTGGSLNYGYTF
CDR3nt: TGCGCCAGCAGCCTCCGGACAGGGGGGTCCTTGAACTATGGCTACACCTTC
j_gene: TRBJ1-2
abundance: -
v_gene: TRBV4-1
d_gene: TRBD1

CDR3aa: CASSLAPGTVETDTQYF
CDR3nt: TGTGCCAGCAGCTTAGCGCCTGGGACAGTTGAGACAGATACGCAGTATTTT
j_gene: TRBJ2-3
abundance: -
v_gene: TRBV7-9
d_gene: TRBD1

CDR3aa: CAWSADRNQPQHF
CDR3nt: TGTGCCTGGAGCGCTGACAGGAATCAGCCCCAGCATTTT
j_gene: TRBJ1-5
abundance: -
v_gene: TRBV30
d_gene: -

CDR3aa: CAISVSGDTEAFF
CDR3nt: TGTGCCATCAGTGTCTCAGGGGATACTGAAGCTTTCTTT
j_gene: TRBJ1-1
abundance: -
v_gene: TRBV10-3
d_gene: -

CDR3aa: CATSRGSLAGLETQYF
CDR3nt: TGTGCCACCAGCAGAGGCAGCCTAGCGGGGTTAGAGACCCAGTACTTC
j_gene: TRBJ2-5
abundance: -
v_gene: TRBV15
d_gene: TRBD2

CDR3aa: CASSVLDTQYF
CDR3nt: TGTGCCAGCAGCGTACTAGATACGCAGTATTTT
j_gene: TRBJ2-3
abundance: -
v_gene: TRBV9
d_gene: -

CDR3aa: CASRNRGMNTGELFF
CDR3nt: TGTGCCAGCCGGAACAGGGGTATGAACACCGGGGAGCTGTTTTTT
j_gene: TRBJ2-2
abundance: -
v_gene: TRBV6-5
d_gene: TRBD1

CDR3aa: CASSIRGETQYF
CDR3nt: TGTGCCAGTAGTATCCGAGGGGAGACCCAGTACTTC
j_gene: TRBJ2-5
abundance: once
v_gene: TRBV19
d_gene: -

CDR3aa: CAWRMWGQGVEAFF
CDR3nt: TGTGCCTGGAGAATGTGGGGACAGGGTGTTGAAGCTTTCTTT
j_gene: TRBJ1-1
abundance: -
v_gene: TRBV30
d_gene: TRBD1